This entry features one TCR beta chain sequence. The antigen remains undetermined. The data stem from a study of T-cell memory formation after mild COVID-19. The germline V gene has CDR1 LGHNA and CDR2 YSLEER. CDR3 length equals 15 residues. V lost 2 bases and J lost 7, with 15 bases in between. Study-wide results and limits: A second wave expanding day 15 to 37 was CD4+-biased; contracting clones were balanced.

One entry per CDR3 protein results from TCRdb running MiXCR on the 5' RACE reads. The table includes a few hundred thousand distinct CDR3 sequences, 19% detected once. This TCR came from a man aged 18 to 30 who had mild COVID-19 (a few samples of this study predate the infection). Cell type and time point are not known. The sequenced sample consisted of PBMCs or a T cell subset sorted from them (not recorded which). The chain uses TRBV4-3 and TRBJ1-5; weak D call: TRBD1 (5 bases). CDR3 amino acids: CASSQSQGVGQPQHF. The CDR3 bases are TGCGCCAGCAGCCAATCCCAGGGAGTAGGGCAGCCCCAGCATTTT.